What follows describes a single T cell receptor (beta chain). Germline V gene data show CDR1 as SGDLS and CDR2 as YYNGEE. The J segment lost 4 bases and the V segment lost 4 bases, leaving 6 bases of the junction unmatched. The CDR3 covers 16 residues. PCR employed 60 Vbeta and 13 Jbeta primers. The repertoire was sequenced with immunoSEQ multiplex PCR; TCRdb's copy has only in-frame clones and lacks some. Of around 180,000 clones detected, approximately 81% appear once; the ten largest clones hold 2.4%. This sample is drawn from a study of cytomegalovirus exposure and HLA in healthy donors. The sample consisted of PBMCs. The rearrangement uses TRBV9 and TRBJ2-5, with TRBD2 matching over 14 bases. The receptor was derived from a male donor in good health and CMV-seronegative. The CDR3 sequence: CASSLRTSGGSETQYF. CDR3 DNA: TGTGCCAGCAGCCTCCGGACTAGCGGGGGGTCAGAGACCCAGTACTTC.